A selection of T cell receptor beta chains follows, all from one sample in a study of shared clonotypes between healthy human individuals. Repertoires were generated with immunoSEQ multiplex PCR, while TCRdb's copy carries only in-frame clones and drops some. The sample has hundreds of thousands of clones; about 96% are singletons. Sequencing was carried out using naive CD4+ T cells sorted from blood. All receptors derive from a woman under 40 in good health. Each CDR3 is given with its conserved first and last residue. The D gene is left open where the match is weak. Clone size, where shown, is once, few, many, or a class for clones that have expanded.

v_call	clone_size	j_call	d_call	cdr3_nt	cdr3_aa
TRBV2	once	TRBJ2-1	.	TGTGCCAGCAAAGGAGCCTCCTACAATGAGCAGTTCTTC	CASKGASYNEQFF
TRBV28	.	TRBJ1-2	TRBD1	TGTGCCAGCGCCCGCGACAGGGGCGGGAACTATGGCTACACCTTC	CASARDRGGNYGYTF
TRBV18	.	TRBJ1-5	.	TGTGCCAGCTCACATTCCCCTGGGGGAGCCCCTGGGAGCAATCAGCCCCAGCATTTT	CASSHSPGGAPGSNQPQHF
TRBV19	.	TRBJ1-4	TRBD1	TGTGCCAGTAGGATGACAGGGTCTAATGAAAAACTGTTTTTT	CASRMTGSNEKLFF
TRBV18	.	TRBJ2-7	TRBD2	TGTGCCAGCTCACCCTCAAACGGACTAGCGGGCCGGCCGGAGCAGTACTTC	CASSPSNGLAGRPEQYF
TRBV11-2	.	TRBJ2-7	.	TGTGCCAGCAGCTCGATAAGGACGGGTTCCTACGAGCAGTACTTC	CASSSIRTGSYEQYF
TRBV19	.	TRBJ2-2	TRBD2	TGTGCCAGTAGTAGGAACGGGGGGAGCGCCGGGGAGCTGTTTTTT	CASSRNGGSAGELFF
TRBV11-2	.	TRBJ2-7	TRBD1	TGTGCCAGCAGCGCCTCTGGACAGGGGACCCACGAGCAGTACTTC	CASSASGQGTHEQYF
TRBV2	.	TRBJ2-4	TRBD1	TGTGCCAGCAGAAACAGGGGGGTTCAGTACTTC	CASRNRGVQYF
TRBV5-8	.	TRBJ1-1	.	TGTGCCAGCAGCTTAGGGAGGACTGAAGCTTTCTTT	CASSLGRTEAFF
TRBV19	few	TRBJ2-1	.	TGTGCCAGTAGTATTGCCACCCAGTATGAGCAGTTCTTC	CASSIATQYEQFF
TRBV10-3	.	TRBJ1-2	TRBD1	TGTGCCATCAGCCGGATAGACAGGGACTATGGCTACACCTTC	CAISRIDRDYGYTF
TRBV6-5	.	TRBJ2-5	.	TGTGCCAGCAGTTACTCTCCGGGCCGGGAGACCCAGTACTTC	CASSYSPGRETQYF
TRBV27	.	TRBJ1-4	.	TGTGCCAGCAGTTTAAGACCGAATGAAAAACTGTTTTTT	CASSLRPNEKLFF
TRBV28	once	TRBJ1-6	.	TGTGCCAGCATGGGGGGTGAAAACCGGTTGGATAATTCACCCCTCCACTTT	CASMGGENRLDNSPLHF
TRBV5-1	.	TRBJ2-1	TRBD1	TGCGCCAGCAGCATCCCGGGACAGGGGGTCCATGAGCAGTTCTTC	CASSIPGQGVHEQFF
TRBV28	.	TRBJ2-7	.	TGTGCCTCTCTCCACCAAGGGACTCCAAAGATTTACGAGCAGTACTTC	CASLHQGTPKIYEQYF
TRBV5-4	.	TRBJ1-2	TRBD1	TGTGCCAGCAGCTGGACCGGGACAGGGGAAAATTATGGCTACACCTTC	CASSWTGTGENYGYTF
TRBV7-3	.	TRBJ2-7	TRBD2	TGTGCCAGCAGCTTAAGTTTTAGCGGGAGGAAGAACGAGCAGTACTTC	CASSLSFSGRKNEQYF
TRBV9	.	TRBJ2-1	TRBD1	TGTGCCAGCAGCCCTCGACAGGGCCCCTCCAATGAGCAGTTCTTC	CASSPRQGPSNEQFF
TRBV5-1	.	TRBJ2-2	.	TGCGCCAGCAGCTTGGTTATACAACCGAACACCGGGGAGCTGTTTTTT	CASSLVIQPNTGELFF
TRBV6-4	.	TRBJ1-1	.	TGTGCCAGCAGTGATCACCTGAACACTGAAGCTTTCTTT	CASSDHLNTEAFF
TRBV18	.	TRBJ2-1	.	TGTGCCAGCTCACCATCTCGGGATATGCCCAATGAGCAGTTCTTC	CASSPSRDMPNEQFF
TRBV5-1	.	TRBJ2-6	.	TGCGCCAGCAGCTACGACGGTTCTGGGGCCAACGTCCTGACTTTC	CASSYDGSGANVLTF
TRBV28	.	TRBJ1-5	.	TGTGCCAGCAGTTTCCAGATTTATCAGCCCCAGCATTTT	CASSFQIYQPQHF
TRBV28	.	TRBJ1-5	TRBD1	TGTGCCAGCAGCTTCCCGGGCCGGACAGGGGCTAGGTTGTATGTTAGCAATCAGCCCCAGCATTTT	CASSFPGRTGARLYVSNQPQHF
TRBV5-4	.	TRBJ2-7	TRBD2	TGTGCCAGCAGCGCCCCGGGAAGCGGGAGTCGTACCTACGAGCAGTACTTC	CASSAPGSGSRTYEQYF
TRBV10-3	.	TRBJ2-4	TRBD2	TGTGCCATCAGTGATGGTAGCGGGAAAGCCAAAAACATTCAGTACTTC	CAISDGSGKAKNIQYF
TRBV2	.	TRBJ1-5	TRBD1	TGTGCCAGCAGGGACGGGATAAGACAGGGATGGAATCAGCCCCAGCATTTT	CASRDGIRQGWNQPQHF
TRBV6-4	.	TRBJ2-7	TRBD1	TGTGCCAGCACCGGACAGGGGGCGGGAGTAACCTACGAGCAGTACTTC	CASTGQGAGVTYEQYF
TRBV1	.	TRBJ2-3	.	TGCACCAGCAGGTTCACAGATACGCAGTATTTT	CTSRFTDTQYF
TRBV10-2	.	TRBJ2-3	.	TGCGCCAGCAGTCCCTCCTACACAGATACGCAGTATTTT	CASSPSYTDTQYF
TRBV9	.	TRBJ2-4	.	TGTGCCAGCAGCGGCCGGGACGGGACCAACATTCAGTACTTC	CASSGRDGTNIQYF
TRBV18	.	TRBJ1-1	.	TGTGCCAGCTCACCAATGAGGCGAGGGGATGAAGCTTTCTTT	CASSPMRRGDEAFF
TRBV5-4	.	TRBJ2-1	TRBD2	TGTGCCAGCAGCTTTACTCTTGGCGGGAGGGCACTTGGGGAGCAGTTCTTC	CASSFTLGGRALGEQFF
TRBV7-8	.	TRBJ1-2	.	TGTGCCAGCAGCTTAGGAGGTGAGGTGGCTTCGGGCTATGGCTACACCTTC	CASSLGGEVASGYGYTF
TRBV2	.	TRBJ1-6	.	TGTGCCAGCCGTCGAGAAGCGGGGTATAATTCACCCCTCCACTTT	CASRREAGYNSPLHF
TRBV30	few	TRBJ2-5	.	TGTGCCTGTAGATGGACAGTCCAAGAGACCCAGTACTTC	CACRWTVQETQYF
TRBV30	.	TRBJ1-2	.	TGTGCCTGGAGTCCCCAGGGCGGCGGCTACACCTTC	CAWSPQGGGYTF
TRBV7-9	.	TRBJ2-2	TRBD2	TGTGCCAGCAGCTCGCCCCGAGAGCGGGAGGGGACCGGGGAGCTGTTTTTT	CASSSPREREGTGELFF
TRBV2	.	TRBJ1-1	.	TGTGCCAGCAGTGATAGGCAGGGATCCACTGAAGCTTTCTTT	CASSDRQGSTEAFF
TRBV27	.	TRBJ2-3	.	TGTGCCAGCAGCCGAGGGGGAGGTACCACAGATACGCAGTATTTT	CASSRGGGTTDTQYF
TRBV6-6	.	TRBJ1-1	.	TGTGCCAGCAGCCTCCATATGAACACTGAAGCTTTCTTT	CASSLHMNTEAFF
TRBV19	.	TRBJ2-7	.	TGTGCCAGTAGTACCCACTCGGGGGGCCCCTACGAGCAGTACTTC	CASSTHSGGPYEQYF
TRBV7-8	.	TRBJ1-2	.	TGTGCCAGCAGCCCAGCAGAAAACTATGGCTACACCTTC	CASSPAENYGYTF
TRBV2	.	TRBJ1-4	.	TGTGCCAGCAATGCCCGACAGTATAATGAAAAACTGTTTTTT	CASNARQYNEKLFF
TRBV27	.	TRBJ2-7	TRBD2	TGTGCCAGCAGCCAAGAGGTACTAGCGGGAGTCACATCCCGGTGGGAGCAGTACTTC	CASSQEVLAGVTSRWEQYF
TRBV11-3	.	TRBJ2-2	.	TGTGCCAGCAGCTTAGGTGGGGTGTCCACCGGGGAGCTGTTTTTT	CASSLGGVSTGELFF
TRBV5-8	.	TRBJ2-7	TRBD2	TGTGCCAGCAGCGGGGGAGGGCCCTACGAGCAGTACTTC	CASSGGGPYEQYF